This T cell receptor (beta chain) came from a study of blood T cell repertoires in COVID-19. Study-wide context: From the United States, Italy and Spain came samples of acute and convalescent COVID-19. The analysed material was cDNA or gDNA that came from T cells, B-cell-depleted T cells, or PBMCs.

The authors' processing: Reference gene primer amplification gave nucleated cell count estimates. The assay was immunoSEQ multiplex PCR, and TCRdb's table has in-frame clones only and misses some. V, J and clone size were drawn from that table, and D and trimming were deduced from the DNA. The table has 70,000 to 80,000 clones, approximately 88% seen once. The CDR3 consists of 16 residues. Germline V gene lookup returns CDR1 SGHRS and CDR2 YFSETQ. The germline V and J ends were trimmed by 0 bases and 1 base, with 12 bases remaining between them. The sequence was obtained from a woman in her 50s with acute or convalescent COVID-19. The sample consisted of peripheral blood. This sequence joins TRBV5-1 and TRBJ2-3; unclear D gene. The DNA of the CDR3 is TGCGCCAGCAGCTTGGAGAGGATGATTGGCACAGATACGCAGTATTTT. Protein product: CASSLERMIGTDTQYF.